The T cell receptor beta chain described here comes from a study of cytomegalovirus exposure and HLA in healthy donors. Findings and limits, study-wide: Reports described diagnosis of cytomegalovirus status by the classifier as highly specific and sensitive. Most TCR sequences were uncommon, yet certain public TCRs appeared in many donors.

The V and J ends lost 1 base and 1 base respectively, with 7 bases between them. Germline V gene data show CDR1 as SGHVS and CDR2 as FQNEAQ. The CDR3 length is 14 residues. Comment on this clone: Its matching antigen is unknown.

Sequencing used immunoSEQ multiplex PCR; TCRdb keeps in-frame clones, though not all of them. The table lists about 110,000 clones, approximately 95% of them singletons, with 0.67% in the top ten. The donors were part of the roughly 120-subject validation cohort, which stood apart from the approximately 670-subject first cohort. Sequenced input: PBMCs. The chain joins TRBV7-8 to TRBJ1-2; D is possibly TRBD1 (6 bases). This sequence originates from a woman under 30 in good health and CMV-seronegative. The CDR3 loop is CASSLGGLNYGYTF. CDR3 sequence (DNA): TGTGCCAGCAGCTTAGGGGGGCTTAACTATGGCTACACCTTC.